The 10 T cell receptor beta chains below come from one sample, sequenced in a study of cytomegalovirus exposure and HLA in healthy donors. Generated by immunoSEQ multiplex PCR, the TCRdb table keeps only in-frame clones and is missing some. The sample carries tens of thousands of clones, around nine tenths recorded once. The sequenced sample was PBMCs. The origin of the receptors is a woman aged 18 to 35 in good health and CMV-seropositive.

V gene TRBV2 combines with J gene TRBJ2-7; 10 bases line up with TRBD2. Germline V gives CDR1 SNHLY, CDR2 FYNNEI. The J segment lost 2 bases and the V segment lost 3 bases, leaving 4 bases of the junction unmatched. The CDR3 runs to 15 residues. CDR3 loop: CASSEEAGGTYEQYF. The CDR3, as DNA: TGTGCCAGCAGTGAGGAAGCGGGAGGGACCTACGAGCAGTACTTC.

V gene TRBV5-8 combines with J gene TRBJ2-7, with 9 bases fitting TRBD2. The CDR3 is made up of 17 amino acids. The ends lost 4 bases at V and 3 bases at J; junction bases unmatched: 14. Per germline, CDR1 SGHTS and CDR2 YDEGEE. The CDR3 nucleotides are TGTGCCAGCAGCCTTACCTTTCTTAGCGGGAGTAACTACGAGCAGTACTTC. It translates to CASSLTFLSGSNYEQYF.

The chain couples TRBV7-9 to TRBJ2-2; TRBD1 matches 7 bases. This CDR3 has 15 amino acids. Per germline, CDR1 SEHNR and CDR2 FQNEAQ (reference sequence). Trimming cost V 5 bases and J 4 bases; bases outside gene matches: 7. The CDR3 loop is CASSGDRVGTGELFF. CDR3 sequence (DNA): TGTGCCAGCAGCGGGGACAGAGTAGGCACCGGGGAGCTGTTTTTT.

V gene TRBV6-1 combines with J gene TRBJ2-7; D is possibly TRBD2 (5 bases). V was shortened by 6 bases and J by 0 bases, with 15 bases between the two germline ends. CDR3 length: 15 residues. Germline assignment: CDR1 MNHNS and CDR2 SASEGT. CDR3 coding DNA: TGTGCCAGCAGATCCGGACTTTCGAGCTCCTACGAGCAGTACTTC. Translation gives CASRSGLSSSYEQYF.

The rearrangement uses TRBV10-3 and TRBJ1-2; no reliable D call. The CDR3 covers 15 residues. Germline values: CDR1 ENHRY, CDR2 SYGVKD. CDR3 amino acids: CATTMELGANYGYTF. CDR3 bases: TGTGCTACGACGATGGAGCTGGGAGCTAACTATGGCTACACCTTC.

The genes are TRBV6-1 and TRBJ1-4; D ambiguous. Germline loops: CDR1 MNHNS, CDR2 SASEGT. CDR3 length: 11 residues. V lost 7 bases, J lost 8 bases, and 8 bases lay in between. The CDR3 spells CASMNQEKLFF. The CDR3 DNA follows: TGTGCCAGCATGAATCAGGAAAAACTGTTTTTT.

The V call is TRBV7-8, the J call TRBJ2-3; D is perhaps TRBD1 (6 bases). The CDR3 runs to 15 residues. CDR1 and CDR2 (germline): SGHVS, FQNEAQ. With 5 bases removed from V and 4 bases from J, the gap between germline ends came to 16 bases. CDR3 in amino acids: CASSQRGFGADTQYF. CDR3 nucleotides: TGTGCCAGCAGCCAAAGGGGGTTTGGTGCAGATACGCAGTATTTT. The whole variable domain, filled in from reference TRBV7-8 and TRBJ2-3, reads GAGVSQSPRYKVAKRGQDVALRCDPISGHVSLFWYQQALGQGPEFLTYFQNEAQLDKSGLPSDRFFAERPEGSVSTLKIQRTQQEDSAVYLCASSQRGFGADTQYFGPGTRLTVL.

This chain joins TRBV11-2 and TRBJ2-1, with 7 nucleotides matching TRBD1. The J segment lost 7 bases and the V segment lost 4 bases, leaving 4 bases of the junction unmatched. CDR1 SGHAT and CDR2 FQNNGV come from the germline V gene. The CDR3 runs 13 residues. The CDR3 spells CASSSPQGNEQFF. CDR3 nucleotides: TGTGCCAGCAGCTCCCCACAGGGGAATGAGCAGTTCTTC.

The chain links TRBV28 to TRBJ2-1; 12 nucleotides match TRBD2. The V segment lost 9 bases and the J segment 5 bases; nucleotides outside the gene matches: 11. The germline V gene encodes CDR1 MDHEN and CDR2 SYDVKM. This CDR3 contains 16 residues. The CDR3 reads CASMTSGSGAHNEQFF. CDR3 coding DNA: TGTGCCAGTATGACTAGCGGGAGTGGGGCCCACAATGAGCAGTTCTTC.

In DNA form, the CDR3 reads TGTGCCAGCAGCCAAGCGGGGCAGGGACTAGCCAAAAACATTCAGTACTTC. It is translated as CASSQAGQGLAKNIQYF. The V and J genes are TRBV14 and TRBJ2-4; a possible D gene is TRBD2 (6 bases). The CDR3 spans 17 residues. With 1 base removed from V and 0 bases from J, the gap between germline ends came to 13 bases. Per the germline V gene, CDR1 is SGHDN and CDR2 is FVKESK. Full variable domain (outside the CDR3, taken from reference TRBV14 and TRBJ2-4): EAGVTQFPSHSVIEKGQTVTLRCDPISGHDNLYWYRRVMGKEIKFLLHFVKESKQDESGMPNNRFLAERTGGTYSTLKVQPAELEDSGVYFCASSQAGQGLAKNIQYFGAGTRLSVL.